This entry describes one TCR beta chain. Measured with immunoSEQ multiplex PCR; TCRdb has only the in-frame clones, and not every one. The repertoire holds under 250,000 clones, approximately 89% seen once, with 2.5% to 3.5% in the top ten. The record originates from a study of blood T cell repertoires in COVID-19. Study overall: PBMCs, B-cell-depleted T cells, or T cells provided the cDNA or gDNA that made up the material.

The CDR3 is 13 amino acids. Germline CDR1 is SGHTS and CDR2 is YDEGEE. V was pared by 4 bases and J by 5 bases, with 3 bases of the junction left unmatched. The specimen was PBMCs or T cells enriched from blood (not recorded which). The receptor's source is a middle-aged woman who had been exposed to COVID-19. The rearrangement joins TRBV5-8 to TRBJ1-5, with 7 bases that match TRBD1. The CDR3 coding sequence is TGTGCCAGCAGCGCGGACAGGCATCAGCCCCAGCATTTT. Its translation is CASSADRHQPQHF.